The clone carrying this TCR beta chain was detected ten times or more. Its antigen is unidentified. These data are taken from a study of T-cell reconstitution after alpha-beta-depleted transplantation in children. Preparation of the TCRbeta library used unique molecular identifiers. TCRdb processed the PCR reads anew with MiXCR; each CDR3 protein has one entry. In the table there are 700,000 to 850,000 distinct CDR3 sequences, roughly 15% of which are singletons. Study-wide findings and caveats: T cells produced anew were the main source of T-cell counts and diversity one year after transplant. After transplant, at about two months, alpha-beta T cells were reportedly derived from several hundred expanded graft clones.

V gave up 4 bases and J gave up 6 bases, with 22 bases separating them. Germline CDR1 reads MNHEY; CDR2 reads SVGAGI. The CDR3 totals 16 residues. The starting material was PBMCs, mostly from graft donor cells, obtained 360 days after TCRalphabeta/CD19-depleted stem cell transplant. V and J are TRBV6-5 and TRBJ2-7; D is perhaps TRBD2 (6 bases). The origin of this receptor is a male patient between 5 and 17 years old who had a stem cell transplant for acute lymphoblastic leukemia, so the T cells may come from the graft donor. This CDR3 reads CASSFGPGAPSREQYF. The CDR3 DNA follows: TGTGCCAGCAGTTTCGGACCGGGAGCTCCTAGTCGCGAGCAGTACTTC.